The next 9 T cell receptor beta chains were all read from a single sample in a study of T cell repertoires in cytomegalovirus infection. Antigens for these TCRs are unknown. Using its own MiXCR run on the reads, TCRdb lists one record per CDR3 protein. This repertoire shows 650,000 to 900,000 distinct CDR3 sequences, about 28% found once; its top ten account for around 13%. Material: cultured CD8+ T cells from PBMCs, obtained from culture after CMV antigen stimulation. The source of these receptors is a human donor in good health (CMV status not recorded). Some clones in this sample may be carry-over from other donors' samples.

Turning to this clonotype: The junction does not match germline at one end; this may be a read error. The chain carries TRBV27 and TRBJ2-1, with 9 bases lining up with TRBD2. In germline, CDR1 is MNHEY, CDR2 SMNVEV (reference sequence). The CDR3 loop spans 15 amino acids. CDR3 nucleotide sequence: TGTACCAGCAGTTTATCAGCGGGGGGATTTAATGAGCAGTTCTTC. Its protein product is CTSSLSAGGFNEQFF.

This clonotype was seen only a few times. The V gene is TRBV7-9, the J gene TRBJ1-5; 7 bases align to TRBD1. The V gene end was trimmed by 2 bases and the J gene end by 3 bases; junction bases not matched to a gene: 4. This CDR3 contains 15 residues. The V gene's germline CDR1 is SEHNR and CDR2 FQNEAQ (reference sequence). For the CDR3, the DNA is TGTGCCAGCAGCTTAACAGGGGCAGTCAATCAGCCCCAGCATTTT. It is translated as CASSLTGAVNQPQHF.

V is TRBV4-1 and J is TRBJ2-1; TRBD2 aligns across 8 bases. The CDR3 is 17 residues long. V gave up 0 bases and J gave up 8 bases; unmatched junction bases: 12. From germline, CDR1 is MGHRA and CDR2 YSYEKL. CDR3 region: CASSQERSSGGWYEQFF. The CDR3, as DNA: TGCGCCAGCAGCCAAGAAAGGAGCAGCGGGGGTTGGTATGAGCAGTTCTTC.

The CDR3 is CASSFGLSTYEQYF. The CDR3 DNA is TGTGCCAGCAGTTTCGGGCTATCCACCTACGAGCAGTACTTC. The chain has TRBV27 and TRBJ2-7; no firm D call. Germline values: CDR1 MNHEY, CDR2 SMNVEV (reference sequence). This CDR3 has 14 residues. V lost 3 bases, J lost 2 bases, and 11 bases lay in between.

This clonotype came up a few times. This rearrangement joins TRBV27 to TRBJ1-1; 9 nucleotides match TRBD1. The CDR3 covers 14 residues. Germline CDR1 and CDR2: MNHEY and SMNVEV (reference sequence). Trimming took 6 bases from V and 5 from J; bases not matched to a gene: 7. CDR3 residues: CASRPRDRATEAFF. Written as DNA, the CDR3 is TGTGCCAGCAGGCCCCGGGACAGGGCTACTGAAGCTTTCTTT.

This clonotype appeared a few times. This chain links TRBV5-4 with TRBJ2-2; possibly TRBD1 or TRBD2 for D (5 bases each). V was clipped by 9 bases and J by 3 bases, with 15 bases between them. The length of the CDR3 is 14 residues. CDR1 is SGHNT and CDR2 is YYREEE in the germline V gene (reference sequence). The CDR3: CATQLEGYTGELFF. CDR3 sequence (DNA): TGTGCCACCCAGCTTGAGGGGTACACCGGGGAGCTGTTTTTT.

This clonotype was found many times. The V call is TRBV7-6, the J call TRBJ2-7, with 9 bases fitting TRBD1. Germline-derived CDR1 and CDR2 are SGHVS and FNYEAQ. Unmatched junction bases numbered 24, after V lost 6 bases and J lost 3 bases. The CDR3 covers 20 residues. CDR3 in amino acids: CASSITSTASLDRGLYEQYV. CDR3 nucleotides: TGTGCCAGCAGTATTACATCGACGGCTTCTCTGGACAGGGGCCTCTACGAGCAGTACGTC.

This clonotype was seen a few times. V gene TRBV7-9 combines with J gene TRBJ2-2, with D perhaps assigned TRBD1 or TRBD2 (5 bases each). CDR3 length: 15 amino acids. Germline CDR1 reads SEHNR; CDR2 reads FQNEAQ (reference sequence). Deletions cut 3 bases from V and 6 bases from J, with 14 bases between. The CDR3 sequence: CASSLRIPGPGELFF. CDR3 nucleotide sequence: TGTGCCAGCAGCTTGAGGATCCCGGGGCCCGGGGAGCTGTTTTTT.

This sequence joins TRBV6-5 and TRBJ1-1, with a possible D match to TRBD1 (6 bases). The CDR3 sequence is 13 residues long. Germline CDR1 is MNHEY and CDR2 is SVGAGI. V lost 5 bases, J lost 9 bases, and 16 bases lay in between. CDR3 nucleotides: TGTGCCAGCAGTGGGGTTGGGGGCGAGAAAGCTTTCTTT. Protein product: CASSGVGGEKAFF.